This T cell receptor (beta chain) was sequenced during a study of early T cells in non-severe SARS-CoV-2 infection. Study in general: It was bulk RNA from unsorted whole blood that was sequenced, and the chains were unpaired.

This CDR3 has 13 residues. The germline CDR1 and CDR2 sequences are SQVTM and ANQGSEA. The V end lost 2 bases, the J end lost 2 bases, and 9 bases lay between the germline ends. This clonotype occurred many times. Antigen unknown. The TCR library protocol attached unique molecular identifiers to the individual cDNA molecules. TCRdb analysed the 5' RACE reads with MiXCR anew, one entry per CDR3 protein. Altogether some 37,000 distinct CDR3 sequences are present, nearly 10% being singletons, with the ten largest covering approximately 12%. Study-level points and caveats: Matching results from VDJdb favored anti-spike CD8 responses, leaving private and CD4 specificities undetected.

The TCR sequence derives from an adult who was a healthcare worker with PCR-confirmed SARS-CoV-2 infection or an uninfected control (not recorded which). The V and J genes are TRBV29-1 and TRBJ2-5, with TRBD1 as a possible D gene (6 bases). Sample: whole blood. The CDR3 DNA reads TGCAGCGTTGAACGGACAGAACAAGAGACCCAGTACTTC. It encodes CSVERTEQETQYF.